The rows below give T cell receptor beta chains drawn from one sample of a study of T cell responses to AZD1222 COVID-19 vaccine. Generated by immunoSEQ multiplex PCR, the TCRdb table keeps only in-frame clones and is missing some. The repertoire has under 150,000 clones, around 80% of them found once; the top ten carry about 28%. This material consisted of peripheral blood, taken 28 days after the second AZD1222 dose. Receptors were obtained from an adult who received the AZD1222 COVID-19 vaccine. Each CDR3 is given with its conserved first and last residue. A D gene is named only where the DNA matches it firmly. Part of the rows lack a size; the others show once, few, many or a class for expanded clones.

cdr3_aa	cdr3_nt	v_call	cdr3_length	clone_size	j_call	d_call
CASSPPSYNEQFF	TGTGCCAGCAGCCCACCCTCCTACAATGAGCAGTTCTTC	TRBV7-9	13	few	TRBJ2-1	NA
CASRDRVNQPQHF	TGTGCCAGTCGGGACAGGGTTAATCAGCCCCAGCATTTT	TRBV19	13	NA	TRBJ1-5	TRBD1
CATSRERPYTEAFF	TGTGCCACCAGCAGAGAAAGGCCCTACACTGAAGCTTTCTTT	TRBV15	14	NA	TRBJ1-1	NA
CASTWDDYGYTF	TGTGCCAGCACCTGGGATGACTATGGCTACACCTTC	TRBV2	12	NA	TRBJ1-2	NA
CASSGGTGLAKNIQYF	TGCGCCAGCAGCGGCGGGACAGGGCTAGCCAAAAACATTCAGTACTTC	TRBV5-1	16	NA	TRBJ2-4	TRBD1
CASRQGQSGYTF	TGTGCCAGCAGACAGGGGCAGTCTGGCTACACCTTC	TRBV28	12	NA	TRBJ1-2	TRBD1
CASSQDDEVEQFF	TGCGCCAGCAGCCAAGATGATGAGGTGGAGCAGTTCTTC	TRBV4-1	13	NA	TRBJ2-1	NA
CSASWLKETQYF	TGCAGTGCTAGTTGGCTTAAGGAGACCCAGTACTTC	TRBV20-1	12	NA	TRBJ2-5	NA
CASSVAGGLDNEQFF	TGTGCCAGCAGCGTAGCAGGGGGTCTGGACAATGAGCAGTTCTTC	TRBV9	15	NA	TRBJ2-1	TRBD1
CASGGVSALNTEAFF	TGCGCCAGCGGGGGTGTCTCAGCCCTGAACACTGAAGCTTTCTTT	TRBV4-1	15	NA	TRBJ1-1	NA
CASSHLDSQPQHF	TGTGCCAGCAGCCACCTGGACAGTCAGCCCCAGCATTTT	TRBV9	13	NA	TRBJ1-5	NA
CASSLETGNVADTQYF	TGTGCCAGCAGTTTAGAGACAGGGAATGTCGCAGATACGCAGTATTTT	TRBV28	16	NA	TRBJ2-3	TRBD1
CASSLTTKQTQYF	TGTGCCAGCAGCTTAACTACCAAGCAGACCCAGTACTTC	TRBV7-2	13	NA	TRBJ2-5	NA
CASSQQGGEKLFF	TGTGCCAGCAGCCAGCAGGGAGGGGAAAAACTGTTTTTT	TRBV3-1/TRBV3-2	13	NA	TRBJ1-4	NA
CASSQGGGREQYF	TGTGCCAGCAGCCAAGGCGGGGGTCGAGAGCAGTACTTC	TRBV3-1/TRBV3-2	13	once	TRBJ2-7	TRBD2
CASSLGLAGGSYEQYF	TGTGCCAGCAGCTTGGGACTAGCGGGGGGCTCCTACGAGCAGTACTTC	TRBV5-4	16	few	TRBJ2-7	TRBD2
CASSQDGSGFRTDTQYF	TGTGCCAGCAGCCAAGATGGCTCGGGTTTTAGGACAGATACGCAGTATTTT	TRBV3-1/TRBV3-2	17	NA	TRBJ2-3	NA
CASSDSQAGENTGELFF	TGTGCCAGCAGTGACTCACAAGCCGGGGAGAACACCGGGGAGCTGTTTTTT	TRBV6-4	17	NA	TRBJ2-2	NA
CASLDLLAGGADTQYF	TGTGCCAGCCTTGACCTACTAGCGGGGGGGGCAGATACGCAGTATTTT	TRBV5-8	16	NA	TRBJ2-3	TRBD2
CASSLPVQGGDEQYF	TGCGCCAGCAGCTTGCCCGTCCAAGGAGGGGACGAGCAGTACTTC	TRBV5-1	15	once	TRBJ2-7	NA
CASSIGFQPDTEAFF	TGTGCCAGTAGTATAGGGTTCCAGCCGGACACTGAAGCTTTCTTT	TRBV19	15	NA	TRBJ1-1	NA
CASRENEKLFF	TGTGCCAGCAGGGAAAATGAAAAACTGTTTTTT	TRBV2	11	NA	TRBJ1-4	NA
CASSAPTRAFF	TGTGCCAGCAGCGCACCAACTCGGGCTTTCTTT	TRBV28	11	NA	TRBJ1-1	NA
CASSPVGQPYYGYTF	TGTGCCAGCAGCCCGGTGGGACAGCCCTACTATGGCTACACCTTC	TRBV5-6	15	NA	TRBJ1-2	TRBD1
CASSLVGGATYEQYF	TGCGCCAGCAGCTTGGTAGGCGGGGCCACCTACGAGCAGTACTTC	TRBV5-1	15	once	TRBJ2-7	NA
CATSDYIDTQYF	TGTGCCACCAGTGACTACATAGATACGCAGTATTTT	TRBV24-1	12	NA	TRBJ2-3	NA
CATSDFLGGADTQYF	TGTGCCACCAGTGATTTCCTCGGGGGTGCAGATACGCAGTATTTT	TRBV24-1	15	NA	TRBJ2-3	NA
CASSEVGTGGANEQFF	TGCGCCAGCAGTGAGGTGGGGACAGGGGGCGCGAATGAGCAGTTCTTC	TRBV10-1	16	NA	TRBJ2-1	TRBD1
CASSFASGGGTGELFF	TGTGCTAGCAGCTTTGCTAGCGGGGGGGGCACCGGGGAGCTGTTTTTT	TRBV7-7	16	NA	TRBJ2-2	TRBD2
CASSFWIGEGTEAFF	TGTGCCAGCAGCTTTTGGATCGGGGAGGGAACTGAAGCTTTCTTT	TRBV7-9	15	NA	TRBJ1-1	NA
CASSLSGARGNQPQHF	TGTGCCAGCAGTTTAAGCGGGGCGCGAGGCAATCAGCCCCAGCATTTT	TRBV28	16	NA	TRBJ1-5	NA
CASSREPNTEAFF	TGTGCTAGCAGCCGAGAACCGAACACTGAAGCTTTCTTT	TRBV7-7	13	NA	TRBJ1-1	NA
CASSQGRSSYNEQFF	TGTGCCAGCAGCCAAGGCCGAAGCTCCTACAATGAGCAGTTCTTC	TRBV3-1/TRBV3-2	15	NA	TRBJ2-1	NA
CASSQDTVVNSPLHF	TGTGCCAGCAGCCAAGACACTGTGGTTAATTCACCCCTCCACTTT	TRBV7-2	15	NA	TRBJ1-6	NA
CASSQDLAPGAGGYTF	TGTGCCAGCAGCCAAGATTTGGCCCCGGGGGCGGGGGGCTACACCTTC	TRBV3-1/TRBV3-2	16	NA	TRBJ1-2	NA
CASRRLAGNTGELFF	TGCGCCAGCAGAAGACTAGCGGGGAACACCGGGGAGCTGTTTTTT	TRBV5-1	15	NA	TRBJ2-2	TRBD2
CASTVISSDGYTF	TGTGCCAGCACCGTTATAAGCTCAGATGGCTACACCTTC	TRBV7-9	13	NA	TRBJ1-2	NA
CASSHKGGPRLYGYTF	TGTGCCAGCAGCCACAAGGGGGGACCCCGCCTCTATGGCTACACCTTC	TRBV14	16	NA	TRBJ1-2	NA
CASSRASDEQFF	TGTGCCAGCAGTCGCGCTAGTGATGAGCAGTTCTTC	TRBV5-4	12	NA	TRBJ2-1	NA
CASIRGATGNQPQHF	TGTGCCAGCATTCGGGGGGCGACGGGCAATCAGCCCCAGCATTTT	TRBV21-1	15	NA	TRBJ1-5	NA
CAWSVNLRSGELFF	TGTGCCTGGAGTGTCAATCTGAGGTCCGGGGAGCTGTTTTTT	TRBV30	14	NA	TRBJ2-2	NA
CASSEQGQGTNTEAFF	TGTGCCAGCAGTGAACAGGGACAGGGTACGAACACTGAAGCTTTCTTT	TRBV6-1	16	NA	TRBJ1-1	TRBD1
CASSLGSGGYQPQHF	TGTGCCAGCAGCTTAGGGTCTGGGGGGTATCAGCCCCAGCATTTT	TRBV7-2	15	NA	TRBJ1-5	NA
CASSTPRAGANVLTF	TGTGCCAGCAGCACCCCAAGGGCTGGGGCCAACGTCCTGACTTTC	TRBV5-4	15	NA	TRBJ2-6	NA
CSVRGTGIRRGRDDEQYF	TGCAGCGTTAGAGGGACCGGGATCCGCAGGGGCAGGGACGACGAGCAGTACTTC	TRBV29-1	18	NA	TRBJ2-7	NA
CASSSTSGGTGELFF	TGCGCCAGCAGCTCGACTAGCGGGGGGACCGGGGAGCTGTTTTTT	TRBV5-1	15	NA	TRBJ2-2	TRBD2
CSASSRGASTDTQYF	TGCAGTGCTAGTAGTCGGGGCGCTAGCACAGATACGCAGTATTTT	TRBV20-1	15	NA	TRBJ2-3	NA
CASSRYDRGGTEAFF	TGTGCCAGCAGCCGCTACGACAGGGGAGGGACTGAAGCTTTCTTT	TRBV27	15	NA	TRBJ1-1	TRBD1